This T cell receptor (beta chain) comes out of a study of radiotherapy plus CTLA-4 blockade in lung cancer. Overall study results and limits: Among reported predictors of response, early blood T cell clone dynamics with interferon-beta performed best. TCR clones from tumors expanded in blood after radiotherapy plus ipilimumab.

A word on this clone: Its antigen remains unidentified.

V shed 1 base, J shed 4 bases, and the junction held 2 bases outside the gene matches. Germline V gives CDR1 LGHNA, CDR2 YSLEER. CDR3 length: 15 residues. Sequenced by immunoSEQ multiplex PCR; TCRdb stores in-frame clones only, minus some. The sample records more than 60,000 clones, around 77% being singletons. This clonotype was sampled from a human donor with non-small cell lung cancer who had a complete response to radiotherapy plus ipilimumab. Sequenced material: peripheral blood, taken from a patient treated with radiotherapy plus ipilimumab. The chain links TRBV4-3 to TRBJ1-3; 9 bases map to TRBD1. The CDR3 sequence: CASSQGTGAGNTIYF. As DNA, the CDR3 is TGCGCCAGCAGCCAAGGGACAGGGGCGGGAAACACCATATATTTT.